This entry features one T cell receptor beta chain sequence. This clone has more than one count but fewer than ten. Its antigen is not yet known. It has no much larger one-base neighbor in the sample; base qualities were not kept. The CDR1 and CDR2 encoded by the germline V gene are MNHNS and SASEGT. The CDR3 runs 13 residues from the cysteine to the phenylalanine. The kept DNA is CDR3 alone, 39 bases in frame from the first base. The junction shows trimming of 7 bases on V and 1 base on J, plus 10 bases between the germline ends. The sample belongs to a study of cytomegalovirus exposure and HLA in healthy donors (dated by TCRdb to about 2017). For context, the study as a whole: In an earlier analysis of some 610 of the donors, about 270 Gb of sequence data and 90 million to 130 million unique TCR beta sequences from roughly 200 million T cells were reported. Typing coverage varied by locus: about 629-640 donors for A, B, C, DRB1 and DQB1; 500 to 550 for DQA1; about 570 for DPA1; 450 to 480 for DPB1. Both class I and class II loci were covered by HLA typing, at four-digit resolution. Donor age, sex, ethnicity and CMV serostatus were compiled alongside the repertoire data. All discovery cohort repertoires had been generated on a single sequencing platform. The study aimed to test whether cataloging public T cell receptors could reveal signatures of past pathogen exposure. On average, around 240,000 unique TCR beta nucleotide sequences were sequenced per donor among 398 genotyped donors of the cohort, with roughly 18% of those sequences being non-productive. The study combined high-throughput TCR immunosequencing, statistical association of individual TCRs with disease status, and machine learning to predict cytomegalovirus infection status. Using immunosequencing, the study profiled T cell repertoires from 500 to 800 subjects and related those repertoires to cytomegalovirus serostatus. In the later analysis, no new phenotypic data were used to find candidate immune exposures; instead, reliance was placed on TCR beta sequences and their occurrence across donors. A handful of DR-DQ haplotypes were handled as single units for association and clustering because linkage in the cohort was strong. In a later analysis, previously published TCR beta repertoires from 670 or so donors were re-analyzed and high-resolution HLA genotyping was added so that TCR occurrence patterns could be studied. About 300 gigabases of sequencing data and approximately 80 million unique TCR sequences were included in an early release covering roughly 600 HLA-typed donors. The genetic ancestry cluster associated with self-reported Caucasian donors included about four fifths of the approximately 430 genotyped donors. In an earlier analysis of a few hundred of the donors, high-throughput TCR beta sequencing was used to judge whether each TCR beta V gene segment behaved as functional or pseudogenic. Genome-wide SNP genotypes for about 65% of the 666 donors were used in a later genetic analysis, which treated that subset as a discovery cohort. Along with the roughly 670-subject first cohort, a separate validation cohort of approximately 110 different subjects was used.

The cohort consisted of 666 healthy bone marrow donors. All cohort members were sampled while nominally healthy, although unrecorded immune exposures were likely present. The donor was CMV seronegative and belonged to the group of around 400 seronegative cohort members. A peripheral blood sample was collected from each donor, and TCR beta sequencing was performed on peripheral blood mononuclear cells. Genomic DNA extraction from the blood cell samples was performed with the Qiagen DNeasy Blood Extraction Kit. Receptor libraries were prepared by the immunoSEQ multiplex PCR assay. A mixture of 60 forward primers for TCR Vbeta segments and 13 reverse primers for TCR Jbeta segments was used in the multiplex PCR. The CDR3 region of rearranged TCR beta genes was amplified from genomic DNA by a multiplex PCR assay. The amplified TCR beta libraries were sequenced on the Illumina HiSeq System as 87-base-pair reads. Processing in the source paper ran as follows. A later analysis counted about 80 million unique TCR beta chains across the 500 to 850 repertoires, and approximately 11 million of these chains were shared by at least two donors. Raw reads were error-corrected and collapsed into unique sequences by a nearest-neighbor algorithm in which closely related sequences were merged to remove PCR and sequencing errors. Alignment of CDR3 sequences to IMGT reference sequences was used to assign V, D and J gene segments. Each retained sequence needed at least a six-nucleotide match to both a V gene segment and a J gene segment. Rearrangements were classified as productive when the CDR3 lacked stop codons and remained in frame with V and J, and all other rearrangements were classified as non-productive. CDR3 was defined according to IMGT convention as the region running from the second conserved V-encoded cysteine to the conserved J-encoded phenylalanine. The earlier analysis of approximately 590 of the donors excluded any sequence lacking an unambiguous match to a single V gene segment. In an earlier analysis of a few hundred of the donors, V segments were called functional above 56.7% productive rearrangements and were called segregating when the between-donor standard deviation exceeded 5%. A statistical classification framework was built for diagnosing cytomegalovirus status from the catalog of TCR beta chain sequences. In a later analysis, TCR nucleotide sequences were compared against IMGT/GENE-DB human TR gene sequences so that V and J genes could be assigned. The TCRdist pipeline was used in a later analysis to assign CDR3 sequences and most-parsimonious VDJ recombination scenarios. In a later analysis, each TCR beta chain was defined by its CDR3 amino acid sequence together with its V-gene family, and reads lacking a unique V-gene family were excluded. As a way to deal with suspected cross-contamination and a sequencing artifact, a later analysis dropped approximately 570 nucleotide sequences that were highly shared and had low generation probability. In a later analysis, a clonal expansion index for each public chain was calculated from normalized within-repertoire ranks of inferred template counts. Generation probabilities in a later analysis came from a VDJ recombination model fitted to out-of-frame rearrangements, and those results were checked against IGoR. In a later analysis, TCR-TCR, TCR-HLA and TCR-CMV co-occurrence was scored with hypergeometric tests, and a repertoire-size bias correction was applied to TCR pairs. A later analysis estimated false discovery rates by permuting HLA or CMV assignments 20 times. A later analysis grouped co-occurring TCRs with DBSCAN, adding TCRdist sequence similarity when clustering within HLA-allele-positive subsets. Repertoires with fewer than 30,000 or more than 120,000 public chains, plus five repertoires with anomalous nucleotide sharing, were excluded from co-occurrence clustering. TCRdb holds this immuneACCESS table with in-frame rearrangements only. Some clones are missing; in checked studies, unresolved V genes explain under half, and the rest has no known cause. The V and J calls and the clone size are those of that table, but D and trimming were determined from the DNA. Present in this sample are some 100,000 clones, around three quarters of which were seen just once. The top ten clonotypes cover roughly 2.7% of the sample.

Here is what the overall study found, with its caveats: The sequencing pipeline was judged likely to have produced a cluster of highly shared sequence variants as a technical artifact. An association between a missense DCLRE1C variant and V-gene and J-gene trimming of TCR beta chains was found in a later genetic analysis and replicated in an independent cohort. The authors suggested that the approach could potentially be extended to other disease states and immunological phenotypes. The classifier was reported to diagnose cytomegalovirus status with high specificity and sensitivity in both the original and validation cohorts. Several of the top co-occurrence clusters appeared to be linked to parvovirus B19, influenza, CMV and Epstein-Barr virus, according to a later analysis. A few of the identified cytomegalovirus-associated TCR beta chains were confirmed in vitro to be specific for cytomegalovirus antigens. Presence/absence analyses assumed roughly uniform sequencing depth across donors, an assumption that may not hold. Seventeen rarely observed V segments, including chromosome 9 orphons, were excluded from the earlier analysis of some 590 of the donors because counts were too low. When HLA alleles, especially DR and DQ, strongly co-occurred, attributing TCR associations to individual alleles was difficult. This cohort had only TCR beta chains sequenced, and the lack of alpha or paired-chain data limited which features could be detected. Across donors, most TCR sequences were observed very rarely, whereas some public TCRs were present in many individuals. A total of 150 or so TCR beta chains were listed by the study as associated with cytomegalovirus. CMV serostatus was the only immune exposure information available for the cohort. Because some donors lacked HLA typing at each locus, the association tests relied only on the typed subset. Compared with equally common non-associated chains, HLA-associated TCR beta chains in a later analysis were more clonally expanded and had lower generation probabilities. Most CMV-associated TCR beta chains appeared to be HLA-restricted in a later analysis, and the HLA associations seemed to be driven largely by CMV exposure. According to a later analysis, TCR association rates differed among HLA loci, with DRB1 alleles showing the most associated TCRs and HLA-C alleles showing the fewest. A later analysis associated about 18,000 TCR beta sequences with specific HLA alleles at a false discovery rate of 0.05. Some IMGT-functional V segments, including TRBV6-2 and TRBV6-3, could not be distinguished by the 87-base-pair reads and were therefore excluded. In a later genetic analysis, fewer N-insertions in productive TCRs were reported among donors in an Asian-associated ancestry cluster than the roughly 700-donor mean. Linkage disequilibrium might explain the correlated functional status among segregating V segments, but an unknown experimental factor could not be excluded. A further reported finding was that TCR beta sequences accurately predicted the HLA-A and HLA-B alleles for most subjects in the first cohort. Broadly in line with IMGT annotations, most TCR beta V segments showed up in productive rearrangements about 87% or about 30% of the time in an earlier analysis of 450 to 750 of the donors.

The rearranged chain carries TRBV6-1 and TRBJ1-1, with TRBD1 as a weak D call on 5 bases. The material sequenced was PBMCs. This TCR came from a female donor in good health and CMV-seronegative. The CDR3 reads CASTGLWNTEAFF. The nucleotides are TGTGCCAGCACAGGGCTTTGGAACACTGAAGCTTTCTTT.